This T cell receptor (beta chain) was sequenced during a study of blood T cell repertoires in COVID-19. Whole-study context: Some COVID-19 samples were acute and others convalescent; all came from the United States, Italy and Spain. The cDNA or gDNA used as material had been derived from T cells, B-cell-depleted T cells, or PBMCs.

Per the authors' pipeline: Amplification with reference gene primers provided the estimates of nucleated cell counts. The assay was immunoSEQ multiplex PCR, and TCRdb's table has in-frame clones only and misses some. That table supplies the V and J calls and clone size; D and trimming were determined from the DNA. The repertoire holds about 220,000 clones, with 80% to 90% as singletons. The V gene's germline CDR1 is SGHDT and CDR2 YYEEEE. The V end lost 1 base, the J end lost 5 bases, and 13 bases lay between the germline ends. This CDR3 has 14 amino acids. This sequence was found in a man aged 35 to 55 with acute or convalescent COVID-19. Sequences were obtained from peripheral blood. V usage is TRBV5-6 and J usage is TRBJ2-7; D gene ambiguous. CDR3 sequence (DNA): TGTGCCAGCAGCTTGTTATCAGGCCCGCACGAGCAGTACTTC. Amino acid sequence: CASSLLSGPHEQYF.